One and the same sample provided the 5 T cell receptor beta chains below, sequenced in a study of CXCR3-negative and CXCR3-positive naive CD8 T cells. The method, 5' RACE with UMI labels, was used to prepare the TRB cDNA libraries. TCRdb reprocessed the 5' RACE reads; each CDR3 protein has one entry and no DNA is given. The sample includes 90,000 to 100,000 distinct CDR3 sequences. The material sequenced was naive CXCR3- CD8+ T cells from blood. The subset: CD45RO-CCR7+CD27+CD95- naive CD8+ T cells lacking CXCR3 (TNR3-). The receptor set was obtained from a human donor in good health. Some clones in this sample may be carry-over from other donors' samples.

The CDR3 sequence is CSVRTGERNYGYTF. The chain links TRBV29-1 to TRBJ1-2; TCRdb picks TRBD1, but there is no DNA to check that call. The germline CDR1 and CDR2 sequences are SQVTM and ANQGSEA. CDR3 size: 14 residues.

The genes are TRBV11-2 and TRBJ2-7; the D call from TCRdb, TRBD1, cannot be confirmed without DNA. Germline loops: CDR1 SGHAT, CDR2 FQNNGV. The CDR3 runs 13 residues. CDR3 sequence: CAGSSPQAYEQYF.

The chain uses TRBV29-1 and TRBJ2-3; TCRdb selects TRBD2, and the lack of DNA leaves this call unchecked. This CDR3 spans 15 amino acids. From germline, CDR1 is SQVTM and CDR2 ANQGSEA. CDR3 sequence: CSVELREGYTDTQYF.

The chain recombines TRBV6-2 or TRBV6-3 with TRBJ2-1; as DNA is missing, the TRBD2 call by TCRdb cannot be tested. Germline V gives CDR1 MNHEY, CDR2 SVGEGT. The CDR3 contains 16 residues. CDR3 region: CASSRTSGGASDEQFF.

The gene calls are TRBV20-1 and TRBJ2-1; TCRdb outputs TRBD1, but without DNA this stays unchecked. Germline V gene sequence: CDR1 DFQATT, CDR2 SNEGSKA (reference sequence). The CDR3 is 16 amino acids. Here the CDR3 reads CSARDPITGGLNEQFF.